This TCR beta chain is from a study of blood T cell repertoires in COVID-19. Overall study context: Some COVID-19 samples were acute and others convalescent; all came from the United States, Italy and Spain. PBMCs, B-cell-depleted T cells, or T cells were the source of the cDNA or gDNA that made up the material.

The Seattle patients, enrolled during active infection, were followed longitudinally. In the authors' methods: Counts of nucleated cells, estimated from reference gene primer amplification, were obtained. TCRdb's table, derived via immunoSEQ multiplex PCR, lists solely in-frame clones and lacks some. V and J calls and clone size are those listed in that table; D and trimming were worked out from the DNA. The sample lists 200,000 to 300,000 clones, 91% occurring once. The sequence derives from a person aged 18 to 29 with COVID-19, enrolled during active disease. The sample comprised peripheral blood.

The DNA for the CDR3 is TGTGCCAGCAGTGATCCTGCAGGGGGGATCACTGAAGCTTTCTTT. Translating it yields CASSDPAGGITEAFF. The V and J genes are TRBV25-1 and TRBJ1-1; TRBD1 aligns across 7 bases. The CDR3 totals 15 residues. Trimming cost V 3 bases and J 4 bases; bases outside gene matches: 8. In germline, CDR1 is MGHDK, CDR2 SYGVNS.